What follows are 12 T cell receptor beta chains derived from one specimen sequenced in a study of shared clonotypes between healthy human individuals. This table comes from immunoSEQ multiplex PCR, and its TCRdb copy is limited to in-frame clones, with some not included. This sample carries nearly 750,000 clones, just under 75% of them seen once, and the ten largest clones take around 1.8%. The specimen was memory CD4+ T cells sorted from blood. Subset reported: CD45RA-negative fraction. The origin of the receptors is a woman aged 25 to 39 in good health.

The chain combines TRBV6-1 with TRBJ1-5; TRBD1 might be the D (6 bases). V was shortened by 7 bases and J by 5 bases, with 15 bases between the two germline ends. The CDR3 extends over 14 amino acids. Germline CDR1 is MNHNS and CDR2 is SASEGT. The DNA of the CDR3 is TGTGCCAGCACGGCCAAATGGGGGCATCAGCCCCAGCATTTT. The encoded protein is CASTAKWGHQPQHF.

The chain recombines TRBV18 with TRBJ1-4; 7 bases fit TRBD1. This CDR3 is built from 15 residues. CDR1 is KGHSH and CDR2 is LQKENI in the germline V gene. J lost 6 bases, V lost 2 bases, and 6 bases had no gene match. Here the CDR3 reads CASSPAAGGDEKLFF. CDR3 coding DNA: TGTGCCAGCTCACCAGCCGCAGGGGGAGATGAAAAACTGTTTTTT.

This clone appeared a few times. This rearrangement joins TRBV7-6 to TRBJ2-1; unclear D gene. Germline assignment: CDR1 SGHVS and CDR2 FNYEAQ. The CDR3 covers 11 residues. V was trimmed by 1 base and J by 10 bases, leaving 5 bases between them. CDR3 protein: CASSLEGEQFF. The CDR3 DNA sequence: TGTGCCAGCAGCTTAGAAGGGGAGCAGTTCTTC.

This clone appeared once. The CDR3 sequence is CASSWSRGTEAFF. The CDR3 region has the DNA TGCGCCAGCAGCTGGTCCAGGGGGACTGAAGCTTTCTTT. The chain is built from TRBV5-1 and TRBJ1-1; 7 nucleotides line up with TRBD1. The V gene's germline CDR1 is SGHRS and CDR2 YFSETQ. CDR3 length equals 13 residues. The V gene end was trimmed by 3 bases and the J gene end by 5 bases; junction bases not matched to a gene: 4.

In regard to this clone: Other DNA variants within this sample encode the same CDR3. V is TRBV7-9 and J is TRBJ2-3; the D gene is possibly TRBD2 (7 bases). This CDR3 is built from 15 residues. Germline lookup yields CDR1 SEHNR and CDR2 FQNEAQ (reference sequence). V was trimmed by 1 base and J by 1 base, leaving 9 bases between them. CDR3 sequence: CASSLDGGRTDTQYF. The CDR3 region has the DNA TGTGCCAGCAGCTTAGACGGGGGGCGCACAGATACGCAGTATTTT.

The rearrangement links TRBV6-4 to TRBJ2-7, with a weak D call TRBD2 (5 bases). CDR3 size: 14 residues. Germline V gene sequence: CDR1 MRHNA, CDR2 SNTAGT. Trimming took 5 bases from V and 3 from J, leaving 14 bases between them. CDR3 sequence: CASSFKSGNYEQYF. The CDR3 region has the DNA TGTGCCAGCAGTTTCAAAAGCGGAAACTACGAGCAGTACTTC.

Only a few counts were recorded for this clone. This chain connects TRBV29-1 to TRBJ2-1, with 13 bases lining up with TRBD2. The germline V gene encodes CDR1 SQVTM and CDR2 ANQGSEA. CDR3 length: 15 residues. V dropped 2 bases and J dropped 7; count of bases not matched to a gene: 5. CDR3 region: CSVEPGTSGANEQFF. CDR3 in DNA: TGCAGCGTTGAACCCGGGACTAGCGGGGCTAATGAGCAGTTCTTC.

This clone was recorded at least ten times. The CDR3 DNA is TGTGCCAGCAGCTTAGATTCCAGGCGGCCGCGAGAGACCCAGTACTTC. Its protein product is CASSLDSRRPRETQYF. The chain carries TRBV7-9 and TRBJ2-5; no definite D call. The CDR3 totals 16 residues. Trimming removed 1 base at V and 4 bases at J, with 16 bases between. The germline V gene encodes CDR1 SEHNR and CDR2 FQNEAQ (reference sequence).

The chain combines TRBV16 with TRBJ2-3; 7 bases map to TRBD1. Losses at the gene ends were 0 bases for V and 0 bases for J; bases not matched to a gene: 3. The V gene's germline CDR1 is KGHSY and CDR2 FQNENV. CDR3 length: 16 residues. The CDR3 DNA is TGTGCCAGCAGCCAATCGGGACAGCCTAGCACAGATACGCAGTATTTT. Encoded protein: CASSQSGQPSTDTQYF.

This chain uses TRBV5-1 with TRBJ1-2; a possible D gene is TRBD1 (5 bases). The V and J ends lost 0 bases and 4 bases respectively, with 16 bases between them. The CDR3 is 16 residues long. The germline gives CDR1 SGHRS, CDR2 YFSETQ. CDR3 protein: CASSLGETGGPYGYTF. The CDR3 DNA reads TGCGCCAGCAGCTTGGGCGAAACCGGGGGTCCCTATGGCTACACCTTC. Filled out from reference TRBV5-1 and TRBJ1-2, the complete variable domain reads KAGVTQTPRYLIKTRGQQVTLSCSPISGHRSVSWYQQTPGQGLQFLFEYFSETQRNKGNFPGRFSGRQFSNSRSEMNVSTLELGDSALYLCASSLGETGGPYGYTFGSGTRLTVV.

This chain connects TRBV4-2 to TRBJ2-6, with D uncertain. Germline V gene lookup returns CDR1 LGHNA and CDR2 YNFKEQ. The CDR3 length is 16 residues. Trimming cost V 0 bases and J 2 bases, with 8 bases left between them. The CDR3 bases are TGTGCCAGCAGCCAAGAGCCGTTGGCTGGGGCCAACGTCCTGACTTTC. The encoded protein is CASSQEPLAGANVLTF.

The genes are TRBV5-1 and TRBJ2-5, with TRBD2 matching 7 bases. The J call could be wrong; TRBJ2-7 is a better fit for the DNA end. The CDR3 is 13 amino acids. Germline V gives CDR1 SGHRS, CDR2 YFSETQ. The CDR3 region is CASSLSGGYEQYF. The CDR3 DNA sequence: TGCGCCAGCAGCTTATCGGGAGGATACGAGCAGTACTTC.